What follows are 30 T cell receptor beta chains derived from one specimen sequenced in a study of T cell responses to AZD1222 COVID-19 vaccine. This table comes from immunoSEQ multiplex PCR, and its TCRdb copy is limited to in-frame clones, with some not included. The table records fewer than 120,000 clones, over 90% of them present only once. Sequencing was performed on peripheral blood, taken 28 days after the second AZD1222 dose. The receptors come from an adult who received the AZD1222 COVID-19 vaccine.

The chain recombines TRBV6-5 with TRBJ2-2; tentative D call: TRBD1 (6 bases). V lost 2 bases and J lost 4, with 8 bases in between. From germline, CDR1 is MNHEY and CDR2 SVGAGI. The CDR3 sequence is 14 residues long. The CDR3 DNA is TGTGCCAGCAGTTACGGGACATTCACCGGGGAGCTGTTTTTT. This translates into CASSYGTFTGELFF.

This sequence joins TRBV5-4 and TRBJ1-2; 8 bases are shared with TRBD1. V trimming: 6 bases; J trimming: 0 bases; junction bases outside the gene matches: 7. This CDR3 contains 15 residues. Germline CDR1 and CDR2: SGHNT and YYREEE (reference sequence). The CDR3 DNA sequence: TGTGCCAGCACCCCCGGGACAGGACCTAACTATGGCTACACCTTC. Translating gives CASTPGTGPNYGYTF.

The genes are TRBV25-1 and TRBJ1-6, with 7 positions matching TRBD1. V shed 3 bases, J shed 7 bases, and the junction held 9 bases outside the gene matches. The CDR3 length is 16 residues. Germline V gives CDR1 MGHDK, CDR2 SYGVNS. For the CDR3, the DNA is TGTGCCAGCAGTGATTGGGGCGGGACAGTCAATTCACCCCTCCACTTT. Translated, it gives CASSDWGGTVNSPLHF.

The chain links TRBV20-1 to TRBJ2-5; D is perhaps TRBD1 (5 bases). CDR3 length: 15 residues. CDR1 is DFQATT, CDR2 SNEGSKA, per germline (reference sequence). V lost 3 bases and J lost 2, with 16 bases in between. The CDR3 is CSASPPGQSQETQYF. In DNA, the CDR3 is TGCAGTGCTAGTCCTCCAGGGCAATCTCAAGAGACCCAGTACTTC.

The rearrangement joins TRBV10-3 to TRBJ2-7; no definite D call. With 7 bases removed from V and 7 bases from J, the gap between germline ends came to 11 bases. This CDR3 comprises 11 residues. Germline V gives CDR1 ENHRY, CDR2 SYGVKD. The CDR3 reads CAIMSLKEQYF. In DNA, the CDR3 is TGTGCCATCATGAGCCTCAAGGAGCAGTACTTC.

The V and J genes are TRBV9 and TRBJ1-1; 8 bases map to TRBD1. Germline V gene lookup returns CDR1 SGDLS and CDR2 YYNGEE. This CDR3 spans 18 amino acids. V lost 3 bases to trimming and J lost 6 bases; unmatched junction nucleotides: 19. The CDR3 is CASSDGDRRYAQVSEAFF. The CDR3 DNA reads as TGTGCCAGCAGCGATGGGGACAGGCGGTACGCCCAAGTGTCTGAAGCTTTCTTT.

The chain recombines TRBV28 with TRBJ1-2; TRBD1 might be the D (5 bases). This CDR3 contains 16 residues. Trimming pared 4 bases from V and 5 bases from J, leaving 20 bases between. Per germline, CDR1 MDHEN and CDR2 SYDVKM. Written as DNA, the CDR3 is TGTGCCAGCAGTTATGAGGGGACCCAGATATCGTATGGCTACACCTTC. Amino acid sequence: CASSYEGTQISYGYTF.

This chain links TRBV19 with TRBJ2-1, with D maybe TRBD2 (6 bases). The CDR3 is 18 residues long. The V end lost 5 bases, the J end lost 6 bases, and 26 bases lay between the germline ends. CDR1 is LNHDA and CDR2 is SQIVND in the germline V gene (reference sequence). CDR3 coding DNA: TGTGCCAGTAGTGTTATGGGTAGCGGCTCAAGCCTCTCCAATGAGCAGTTCTTC. Protein product: CASSVMGSGSSLSNEQFF. The whole variable domain, filled in from reference TRBV19 and TRBJ2-1, reads DGGITQSPKYLFRKEGQNVTLSCEQNLNHDAMYWYRQDPGQGLRLIYYSQIVNDFQKGDIAEGYSVSREKKESFPLTVTSAQKNPTAFYLCASSVMGSGSSLSNEQFFGPGTRLTVL.

The rearrangement links TRBV29-1 to TRBJ1-1; D gene uncertain. The CDR3 runs 11 residues. V was pared by 4 bases and J by 0 bases, with 3 bases between. Germline-derived CDR1 and CDR2 are SQVTM and ANQGSEA. The CDR3 DNA sequence: TGCAGCGTTGTTGTGAACACTGAAGCTTTCTTT. It yields the protein CSVVVNTEAFF.

The V gene is TRBV19, the J gene TRBJ2-5, with a tentative D call TRBD2 (5 bases). Germline CDR1 LNHDA, CDR2 SQIVND (reference sequence). The CDR3 sequence is 15 residues long. The V and J ends lost 3 bases and 5 bases respectively, with 16 bases between them. The DNA of the CDR3 is TGTGCCAGTAGTATCTATATTAGACCGGGGGAGACCCAGTACTTC. Translated: CASSIYIRPGETQYF.

V usage is TRBV23-1 and J usage is TRBJ1-5; maybe TRBD1 (6 bases). TRBV23-1 belongs to the ORF category, with a function that is uncertain. Trimming shortened V by 1 base and J by 0 bases, and 19 bases separated the two germline ends. The length of the CDR3 is 19 residues. This CDR3 is CASSQYREITRYSNQPQHF. The CDR3 coding sequence is TGCGCCAGCAGTCAATACAGGGAAATAACTCGCTATAGCAATCAGCCCCAGCATTTT.

This rearrangement joins TRBV18 to TRBJ2-1; D remains ambiguous. From germline, CDR1 is KGHSH and CDR2 LQKENI. Trimming stripped 5 bases from V and 3 bases from J, with 17 bases between. This CDR3 has 16 residues. The CDR3 nucleotides read TGTGCCAGCTCAGAGCCTTCCTCCCGTCGCTACAATGAGCAGTTCTTC. Its translation is CASSEPSSRRYNEQFF.

This chain uses TRBV5-1 with TRBJ2-7, with 8 bases lining up with TRBD1. Germline trimming cut 2 bases from V and 1 base from J; bases unmatched to any gene: 8. The CDR3 has 16 residues. Germline V gene sequence: CDR1 SGHRS, CDR2 YFSETQ. The CDR3 DNA follows: TGCGCCAGCAGCTTAGGCGGGACAGGTTATTCCTACGAGCAGTACTTC. It codes for CASSLGGTGYSYEQYF.

The V and J genes are TRBV4-1 and TRBJ1-2, with a tentative D call TRBD1 (5 bases). V was trimmed by 1 base and J by 4 bases, leaving 16 bases between them. Germline V CDR1 and CDR2: MGHRA, YSYEKL. This CDR3 has 16 residues. The CDR3 DNA sequence: TGCGCCAGCAGCCAAGTATGGGGCCTAAACCTCTATGGCTACACCTTC. This gives the protein CASSQVWGLNLYGYTF.

The V call is TRBV3-1 (or the pseudogene TRBV3-2), the J call TRBJ1-1, with D possibly matching TRBD1 (6 bases). Trimming left V 5 bases short and J 3 bases short, with 16 bases between. The germline CDR1 and CDR2 sequences are LGHDT and YNNKEL (reference sequence). This CDR3 region has 15 residues. The CDR3 DNA sequence: TGTGCCAGCAGCTATGGGGGGCTTGGGGACACTGAAGCTTTCTTT. This translates into CASSYGGLGDTEAFF.

V and J are TRBV5-5 and TRBJ2-1; a possible D gene is TRBD1 (5 bases). Trimming took off 4 bases at V and 8 bases at J, with 19 bases between the two ends. The CDR3 has 15 amino acids. In germline, CDR1 is SGHKS, CDR2 YYEKEE (reference sequence). CDR3 amino acids: CASSLVTGRDDEQFF. The CDR3 DNA reads TGTGCCAGCAGCCTTGTAACAGGCCGAGATGATGAGCAGTTCTTC.

This chain links TRBV3-1 (or the pseudogene TRBV3-2) with TRBJ2-3, with TRBD1 matching 8 bases. J was trimmed by 1 base and V by 2 bases; bases with no gene match: 11. The germline gives CDR1 LGHDT, CDR2 YNNKEL (reference sequence). The CDR3 length is 18 residues. CDR3: CASSQRAGGFSGTDTQYF. DNA for the CDR3: TGTGCCAGCAGCCAACGGGCAGGGGGCTTTTCGGGCACAGATACGCAGTATTTT.

The rearrangement uses TRBV7-9 and TRBJ1-2, with a tentative D call TRBD1 (5 bases). The CDR3 covers 15 residues. The germline V gene has CDR1 SEHNR and CDR2 FQNEAQ (reference sequence). The germline V and J ends were trimmed by 5 bases and 3 bases, with 16 bases remaining between them. CDR3 coding DNA: TGTGCCAGCAGCCCCAGTTCAGGGTCCTACTATGGCTACACCTTC. Translating it yields CASSPSSGSYYGYTF. The whole variable domain, remainder taken from reference TRBV7-9 and TRBJ1-2, is DTGVSQNPRHKITKRGQNVTFRCDPISEHNRLYWYRQTLGQGPEFLTYFQNEAQLEKSRLLSDRFSAERPKGSFSTLEIQRTEQGDSAMYLCASSPSSGSYYGYTFGSGTRLTVV.

V usage is TRBV2 and J usage is TRBJ2-1; D ambiguous. V was cut by 1 base and J by 5 bases, with 3 bases left in between. This CDR3 spans 12 amino acids. Germline assignment: CDR1 SNHLY and CDR2 FYNNEI. Here the CDR3 DNA reads TGTGCCAGCAGTGAAGGCAACAATGAGCAGTTCTTC. This encodes CASSEGNNEQFF.

This chain connects TRBV6-2 or TRBV6-3 to TRBJ2-1; weak D call: TRBD2 (6 bases). Trimming removed 4 bases at V and 4 bases at J, with 20 bases between. Per germline, CDR1 MNHEY and CDR2 SVGEGT. This CDR3 region has 17 residues. This CDR3 reads CASSSALAVNRYNEQFF. CDR3 DNA: TGTGCCAGCAGTTCGGCACTAGCCGTAAATCGATACAATGAGCAGTTCTTC.

J is TRBJ1-2 and V is TRBV5-1, with D possibly matching TRBD1 (5 bases). The CDR3 length is 13 residues. Trimming left V 4 bases short and J 6 bases short, with 13 bases between. Germline values: CDR1 SGHRS, CDR2 YFSETQ. The CDR3 sequence is CASSVQGGDGYTF. CDR3 sequence (DNA): TGCGCCAGCAGCGTTCAGGGTGGTGATGGCTACACCTTC.

The chain recombines TRBV6-5 with TRBJ1-1; D gene unclear. The CDR3 loop spans 15 amino acids. CDR1 MNHEY and CDR2 SVGAGI come from the germline V gene. Trimming took 1 base from V and 1 from J, leaving 10 bases between them. In DNA form, the CDR3 reads TGTGCCAGCAGTTACTTACCCAACCCGAACACTGAAGCTTTCTTT. Amino acid sequence: CASSYLPNPNTEAFF.

This rearrangement joins TRBV27 to TRBJ1-6; tentatively, D is TRBD1 (5 bases). Looked up from germline, CDR1 is MNHEY and CDR2 is SMNVEV (reference sequence). CDR3 length equals 13 residues. V was pared by 6 bases and J by 10 bases, with 13 bases between. CDR3 sequence reads: CASRGGYGSPLHF. The CDR3 region has the DNA TGTGCCAGCAGGGGGGGGTATGGGTCACCCCTCCACTTT.

This chain joins TRBV30 and TRBJ2-4; D is undetermined. V was pared by 6 bases and J by 1 base, with 22 bases between. CDR3 length: 17 residues. Germline CDR1 reads GTSNPN; CDR2 reads SVGIG (reference sequence). The CDR3 reads CACSVFSARRAKNIQYF. The CDR3, as DNA: TGTGCCTGTTCTGTCTTCTCAGCCAGAAGGGCCAAAAACATTCAGTACTTC.

The rearrangement links TRBV6-5 to TRBJ2-5; 9 bases line up with TRBD1. The CDR3 runs to 14 residues. The V and J ends lost 6 bases and 8 bases, in that order; junction bases with no gene match: 10. In germline, CDR1 is MNHEY, CDR2 SVGAGI. This CDR3 is CASRDRGGHHTQYF. The DNA of the CDR3 is TGTGCCAGCAGGGACAGGGGTGGGCATCATACCCAGTACTTC.

The chain is built from TRBV2 and TRBJ1-1; D unresolved. The CDR3 is 15 amino acids. V lost 4 bases to trimming and J lost 5 bases, with 17 bases between them. Germline values: CDR1 SNHLY, CDR2 FYNNEI. The CDR3 DNA reads as TGTGCCAGCAGTGGTCAAGAGGGCGCGGGTACTGAAGCTTTCTTT. This translates into CASSGQEGAGTEAFF.

The chain uses TRBV4-1 and TRBJ1-3; 10 bases align to TRBD1. The junction had 3 bases not matched to a gene; V was cut back by 4 bases and J by 3 bases. Germline CDR1 is MGHRA and CDR2 is YSYEKL. This CDR3 has 15 amino acids. The CDR3 coding sequence is TGCGCCAGCAGCCGCGGACAGGGGGGTGGAAACACCATATATTTT. As protein: CASSRGQGGGNTIYF.

This clone was recorded once. This rearrangement joins TRBV7-8 to TRBJ1-2; TRBD1 might be the D (5 bases). The germline CDR1 and CDR2 sequences are SGHVS and FQNEAQ. This CDR3 has 13 amino acids. V was pared by 5 bases and J by 5 bases, with 12 bases between. CDR3 coding DNA: TGTGCCAGCAGCGAGGGACGTTTTTATGGCTACACCTTC. Its protein is CASSEGRFYGYTF.

The chain employs TRBV7-9 and TRBJ1-1, with D uncertain. The CDR3 extends over 14 amino acids. Germline V gene sequence: CDR1 SEHNR, CDR2 FQNEAQ (reference sequence). V was clipped by 11 bases and J by 0 bases, with 16 bases between them. The CDR3 DNA follows: TGTGCCCTGCAGAGGGCATCCATGAACACTGAAGCTTTCTTT. Residues: CALQRASMNTEAFF. Supplemented by reference TRBV7-9 and TRBJ1-1, the full variable domain reads DTGVSQNPRHKITKRGQNVTFRCDPISEHNRLYWYRQTLGQGPEFLTYFQNEAQLEKSRLLSDRFSAERPKGSFSTLEIQRTEQGDSAMYLCALQRASMNTEAFFGQGTRLTVV.

The CDR3 nucleotides read TGTGCTAGTGGTTTTCGGGGACAGGGGAACGGTGAGCAGTTCTTC. Its translation is CASGFRGQGNGEQFF. V usage is TRBV12-5 and J usage is TRBJ2-1; 10 bases align to TRBD1. The CDR3 consists of 15 residues. Trimming cost V 3 bases and J 9 bases; bases outside gene matches: 8. CDR1 is LGHNT and CDR2 is FRNRAP in the germline V gene.